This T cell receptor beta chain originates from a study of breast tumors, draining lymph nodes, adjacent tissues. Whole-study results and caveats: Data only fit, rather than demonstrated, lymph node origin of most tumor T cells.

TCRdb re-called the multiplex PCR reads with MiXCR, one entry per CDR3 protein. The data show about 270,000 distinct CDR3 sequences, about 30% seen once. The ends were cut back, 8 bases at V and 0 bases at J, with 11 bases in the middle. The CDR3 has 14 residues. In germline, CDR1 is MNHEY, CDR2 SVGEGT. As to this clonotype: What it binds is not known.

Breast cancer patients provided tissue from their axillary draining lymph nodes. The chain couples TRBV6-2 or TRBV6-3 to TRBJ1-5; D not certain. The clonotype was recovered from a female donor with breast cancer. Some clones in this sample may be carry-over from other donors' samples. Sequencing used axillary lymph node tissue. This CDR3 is CASSGHYSNQPQHF. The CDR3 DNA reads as TGTGCCAGCTCGGGCCACTATAGCAATCAGCCCCAGCATTTT.